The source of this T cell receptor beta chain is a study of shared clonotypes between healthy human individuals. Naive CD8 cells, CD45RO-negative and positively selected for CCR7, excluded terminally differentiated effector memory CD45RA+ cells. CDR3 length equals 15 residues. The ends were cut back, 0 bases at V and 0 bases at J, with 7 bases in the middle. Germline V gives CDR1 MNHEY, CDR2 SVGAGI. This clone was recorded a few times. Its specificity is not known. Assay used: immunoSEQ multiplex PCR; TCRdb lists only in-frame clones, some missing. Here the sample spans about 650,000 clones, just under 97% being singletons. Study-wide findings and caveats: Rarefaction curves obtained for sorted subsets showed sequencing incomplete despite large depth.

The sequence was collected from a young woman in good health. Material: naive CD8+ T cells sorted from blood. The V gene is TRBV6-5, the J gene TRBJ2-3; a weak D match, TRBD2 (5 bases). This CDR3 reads CASSYSERSTDTQYF. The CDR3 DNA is TGTGCCAGCAGTTACTCGGAGCGGAGCACAGATACGCAGTATTTT.